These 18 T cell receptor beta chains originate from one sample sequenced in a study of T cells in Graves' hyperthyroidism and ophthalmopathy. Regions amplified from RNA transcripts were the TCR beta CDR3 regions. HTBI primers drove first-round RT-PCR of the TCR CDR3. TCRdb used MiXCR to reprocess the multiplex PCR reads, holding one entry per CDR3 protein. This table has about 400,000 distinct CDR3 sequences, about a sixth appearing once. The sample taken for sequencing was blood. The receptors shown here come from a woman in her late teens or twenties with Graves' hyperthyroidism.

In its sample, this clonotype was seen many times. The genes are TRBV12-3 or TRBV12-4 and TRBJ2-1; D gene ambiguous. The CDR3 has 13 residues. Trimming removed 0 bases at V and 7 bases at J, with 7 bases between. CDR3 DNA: TGTGCCAGCAGTTTAGCGACGAGTAATGAGCAGTTCTTC. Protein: CASSLATSNEQFF.

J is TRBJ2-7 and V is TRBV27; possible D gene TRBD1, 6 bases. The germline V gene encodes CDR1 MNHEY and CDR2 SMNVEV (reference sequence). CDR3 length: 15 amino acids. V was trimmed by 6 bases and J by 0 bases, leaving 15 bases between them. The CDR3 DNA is TGTGCCAGCAGGCGATCGACAGGTTCCTCCTACGAGCAGTACTTC. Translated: CASRRSTGSSYEQYF.

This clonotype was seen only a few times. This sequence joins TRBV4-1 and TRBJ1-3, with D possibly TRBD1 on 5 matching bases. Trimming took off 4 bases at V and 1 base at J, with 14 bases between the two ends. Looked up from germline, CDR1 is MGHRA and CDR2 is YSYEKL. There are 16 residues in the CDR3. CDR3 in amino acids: CASSLWDSPSGNTIYF. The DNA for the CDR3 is TGCGCCAGCAGCCTGTGGGACTCGCCATCTGGAAACACCATATATTTT.

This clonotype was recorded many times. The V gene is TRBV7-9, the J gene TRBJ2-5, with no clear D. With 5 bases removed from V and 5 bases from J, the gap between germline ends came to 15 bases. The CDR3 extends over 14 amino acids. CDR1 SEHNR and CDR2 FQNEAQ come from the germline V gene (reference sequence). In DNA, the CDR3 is TGTGCCAGCAGCCTTGGCAGGAGCTCCGAGACCCAGTACTTC. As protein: CASSLGRSSETQYF.

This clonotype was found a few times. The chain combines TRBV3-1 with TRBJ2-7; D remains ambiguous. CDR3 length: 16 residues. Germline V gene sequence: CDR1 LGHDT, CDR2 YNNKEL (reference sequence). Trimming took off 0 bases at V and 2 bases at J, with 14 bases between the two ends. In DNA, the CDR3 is TGTGCCAGCAGCCAAGACTCGACGTCCCGAGCCTACGAGCAGTACTTC. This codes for CASSQDSTSRAYEQYF.

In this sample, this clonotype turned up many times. The CDR3 DNA follows: TGTGCCAGCACCCGCGGCACTAGCAATCAGCCCCAGCATTTT. Its protein is CASTRGTSNQPQHF. V and J are TRBV2 and TRBJ1-5, with D hard to call. V was trimmed by 7 bases and J by 0 bases, leaving 10 bases between them. This CDR3 comprises 14 residues. Germline V CDR1 and CDR2: SNHLY, FYNNEI.

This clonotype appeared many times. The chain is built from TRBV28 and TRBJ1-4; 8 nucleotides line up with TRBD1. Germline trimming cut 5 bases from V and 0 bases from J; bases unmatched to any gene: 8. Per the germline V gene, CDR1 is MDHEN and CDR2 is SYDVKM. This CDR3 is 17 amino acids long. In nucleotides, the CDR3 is TGTGCCAGCAGTCCTCAGGGGGCGGCGGCAACTAATGAAAAACTGTTTTTT. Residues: CASSPQGAAATNEKLFF.

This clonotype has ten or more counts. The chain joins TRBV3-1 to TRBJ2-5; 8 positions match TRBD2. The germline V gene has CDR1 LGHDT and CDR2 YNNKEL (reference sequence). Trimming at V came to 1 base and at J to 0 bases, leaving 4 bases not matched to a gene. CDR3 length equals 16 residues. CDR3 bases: TGTGCCAGCAGCCAAGCAGAGCGGGGGTACCAAGAGACCCAGTACTTC. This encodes CASSQAERGYQETQYF.

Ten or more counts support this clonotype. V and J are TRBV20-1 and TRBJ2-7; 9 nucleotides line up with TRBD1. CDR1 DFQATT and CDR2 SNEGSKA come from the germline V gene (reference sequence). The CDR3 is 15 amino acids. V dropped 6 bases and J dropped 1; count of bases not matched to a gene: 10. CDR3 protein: CSAHRDREGSYEQYF. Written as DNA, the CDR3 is TGCAGTGCGCACCGGGACAGGGAAGGATCCTACGAGCAGTACTTC.

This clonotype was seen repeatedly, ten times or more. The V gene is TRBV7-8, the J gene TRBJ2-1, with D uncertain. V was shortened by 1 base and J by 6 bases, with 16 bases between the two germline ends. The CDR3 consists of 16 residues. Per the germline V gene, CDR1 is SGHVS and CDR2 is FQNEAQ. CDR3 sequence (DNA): TGTGCCAGCAGCTTAGGGGCGGTCCGTTTTTTCAATGAGCAGTTCTTC. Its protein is CASSLGAVRFFNEQFF. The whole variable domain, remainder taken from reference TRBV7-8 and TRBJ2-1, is GAGVSQSPRYKVAKRGQDVALRCDPISGHVSLFWYQQALGQGPEFLTYFQNEAQLDKSGLPSDRFFAERPEGSVSTLKIQRTQQEDSAVYLCASSLGAVRFFNEQFFGPGTRLTVL.

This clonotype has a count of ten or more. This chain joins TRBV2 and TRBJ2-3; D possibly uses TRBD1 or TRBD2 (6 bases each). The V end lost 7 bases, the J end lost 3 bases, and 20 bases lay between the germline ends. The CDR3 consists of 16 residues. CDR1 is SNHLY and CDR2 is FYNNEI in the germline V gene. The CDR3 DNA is TGTGCCAGCACCGCCCGGGGGCCCGCCCTTACAGATACGCAGTATTTT. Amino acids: CASTARGPALTDTQYF.

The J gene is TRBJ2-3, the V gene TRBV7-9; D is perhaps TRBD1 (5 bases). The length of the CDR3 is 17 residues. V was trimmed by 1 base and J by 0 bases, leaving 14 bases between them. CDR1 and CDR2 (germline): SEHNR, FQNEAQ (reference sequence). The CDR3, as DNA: TGTGCCAGCAGCTTAGGCCGTGGGGCTCCCAGCACAGATACGCAGTATTTT. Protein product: CASSLGRGAPSTDTQYF.

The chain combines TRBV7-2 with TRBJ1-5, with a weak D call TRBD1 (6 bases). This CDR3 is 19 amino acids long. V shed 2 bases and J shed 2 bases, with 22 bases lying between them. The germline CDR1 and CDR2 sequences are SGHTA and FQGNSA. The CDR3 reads CASSLYEGVGSGGNQPQHF. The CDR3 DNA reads TGTGCCAGCAGCTTATATGAGGGGGTCGGGTCAGGGGGCAATCAGCCCCAGCATTTT. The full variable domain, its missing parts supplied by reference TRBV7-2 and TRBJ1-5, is GAGVSQSPSNKVTEKGKDVELRCDPISGHTALYWYRQSLGQGLEFLIYFQGNSAPDKSGLPSDRFSAERTGGSVSTLTIQRTQQEDSAVYLCASSLYEGVGSGGNQPQHFGDGTRLSIL.

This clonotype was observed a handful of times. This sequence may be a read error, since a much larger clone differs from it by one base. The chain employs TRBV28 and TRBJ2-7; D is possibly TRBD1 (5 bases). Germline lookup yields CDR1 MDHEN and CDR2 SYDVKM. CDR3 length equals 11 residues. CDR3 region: CAGSPGSEQYF. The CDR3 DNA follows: TGTGCCGGCAGCCCAGGGTCAGAGCAGTACTTC.

The CDR3 sequence: CASSPGQPNEKLFF. The CDR3 DNA reads as TGTGCCAGCAGCCCCGGACAGCCAAATGAAAAACTGTTTTTT. V gene TRBV27 combines with J gene TRBJ1-4, with D perhaps TRBD1 (6 bases). Germline CDR1 reads MNHEY; CDR2 reads SMNVEV (reference sequence). This CDR3 comprises 14 residues. V dropped 6 bases and J dropped 5 bases, with 13 bases sitting between them.

The CDR3 is CASRIRGLAGDTGELFF. CDR3 nucleotide sequence: TGTGCCAGCAGAATAAGGGGACTAGCGGGAGACACCGGGGAGCTGTTTTTT. The chain uses TRBV7-9 and TRBJ2-2, with TRBD2 identical over 14 bases. CDR1 and CDR2 from the germline V gene are SEHNR and FQNEAQ (reference sequence). V gave up 6 bases and J gave up 3 bases; unmatched junction bases: 6. This CDR3 region has 17 residues. Full variable domain (rest looked up from reference TRBV7-9 and TRBJ2-2): DTGVSQNPRHKITKRGQNVTFRCDPISEHNRLYWYRQTLGQGPEFLTYFQNEAQLEKSRLLSDRFSAERPKGSFSTLEIQRTEQGDSAMYLCASRIRGLAGDTGELFFGEGSRLTVL.

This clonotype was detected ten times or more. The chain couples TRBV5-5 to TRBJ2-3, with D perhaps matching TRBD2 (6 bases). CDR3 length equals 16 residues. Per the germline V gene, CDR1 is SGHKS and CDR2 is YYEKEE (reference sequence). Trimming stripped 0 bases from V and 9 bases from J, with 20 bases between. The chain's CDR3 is CASSLDPGLHRRTQYF. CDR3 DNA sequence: TGTGCCAGCAGCTTGGACCCGGGACTCCATAGGCGAACGCAGTATTTT.

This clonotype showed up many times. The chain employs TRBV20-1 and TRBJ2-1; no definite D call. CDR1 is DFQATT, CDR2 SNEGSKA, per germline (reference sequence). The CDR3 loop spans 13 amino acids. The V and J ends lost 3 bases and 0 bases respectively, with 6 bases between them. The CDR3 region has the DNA TGCAGTGCTAGCATTAGCTCCTACAATGAGCAGTTCTTC. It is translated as CSASISSYNEQFF.